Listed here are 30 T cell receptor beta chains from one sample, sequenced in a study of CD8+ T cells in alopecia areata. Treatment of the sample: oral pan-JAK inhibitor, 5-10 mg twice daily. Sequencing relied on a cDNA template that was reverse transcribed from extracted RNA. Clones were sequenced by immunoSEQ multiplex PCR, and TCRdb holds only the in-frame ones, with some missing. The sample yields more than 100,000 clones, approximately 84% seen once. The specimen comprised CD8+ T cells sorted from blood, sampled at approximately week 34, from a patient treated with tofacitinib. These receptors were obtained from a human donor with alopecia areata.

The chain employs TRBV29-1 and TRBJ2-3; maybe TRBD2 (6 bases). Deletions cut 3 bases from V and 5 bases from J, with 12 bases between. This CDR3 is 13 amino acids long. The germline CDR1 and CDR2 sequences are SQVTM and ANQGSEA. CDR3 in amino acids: CSVEGGILDTQYF. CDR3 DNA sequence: TGCAGCGTTGAGGGGGGTATCCTAGATACGCAGTATTTT.

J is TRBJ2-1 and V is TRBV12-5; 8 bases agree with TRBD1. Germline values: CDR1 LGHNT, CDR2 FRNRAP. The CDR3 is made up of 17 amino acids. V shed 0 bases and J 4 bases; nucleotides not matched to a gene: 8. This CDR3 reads CASGLVQGGAWYNEQFF. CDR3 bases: TGTGCTAGTGGTTTGGTACAGGGGGGAGCGTGGTACAATGAGCAGTTCTTC.

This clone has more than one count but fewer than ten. The CDR3 DNA reads TGTGCCAGCAGCTTAGGACAGGGACGCGAGCAGTACTTC. The encoded protein is CASSLGQGREQYF. The chain recombines TRBV11-2 with TRBJ2-7; TRBD1 matches 7 bases. With 1 base clipped from V and 6 bases from J, the junction kept 3 bases outside the gene matches. Germline V gives CDR1 SGHAT, CDR2 FQNNGV. This CDR3 has 13 amino acids.

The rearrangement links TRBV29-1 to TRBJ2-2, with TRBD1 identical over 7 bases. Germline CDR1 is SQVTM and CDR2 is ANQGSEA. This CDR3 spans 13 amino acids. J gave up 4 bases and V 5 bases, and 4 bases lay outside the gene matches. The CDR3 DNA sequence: TGCAGCGTTCGGACAGGAGGCACCGGGGAGCTGTTTTTT. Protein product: CSVRTGGTGELFF.

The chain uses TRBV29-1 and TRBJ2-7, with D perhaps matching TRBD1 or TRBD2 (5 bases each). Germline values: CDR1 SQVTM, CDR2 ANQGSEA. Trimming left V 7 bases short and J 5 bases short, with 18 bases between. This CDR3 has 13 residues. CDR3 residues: CSALSGTPDEQYF. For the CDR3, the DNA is TGCAGCGCTTTATCCGGGACCCCTGACGAGCAGTACTTC.

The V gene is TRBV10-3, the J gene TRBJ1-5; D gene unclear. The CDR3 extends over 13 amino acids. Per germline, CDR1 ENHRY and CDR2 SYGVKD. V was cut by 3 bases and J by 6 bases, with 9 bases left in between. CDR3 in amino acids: CAISDEGGQPQHF. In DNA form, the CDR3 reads TGTGCCATCAGTGATGAGGGTGGTCAGCCCCAGCATTTT.

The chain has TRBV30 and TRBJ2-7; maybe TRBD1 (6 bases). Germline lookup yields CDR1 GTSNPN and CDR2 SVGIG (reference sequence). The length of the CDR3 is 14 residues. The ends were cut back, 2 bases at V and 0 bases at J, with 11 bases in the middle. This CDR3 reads CAWSMGASSYEQYF. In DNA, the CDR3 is TGTGCCTGGAGTATGGGGGCGAGCTCCTACGAGCAGTACTTC.

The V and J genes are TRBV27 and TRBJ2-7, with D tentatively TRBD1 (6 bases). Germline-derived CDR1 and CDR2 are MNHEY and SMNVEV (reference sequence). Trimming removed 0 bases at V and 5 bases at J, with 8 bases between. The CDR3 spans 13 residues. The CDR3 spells CASSLSRGNEQYF. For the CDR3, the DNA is TGTGCCAGCAGTTTATCTAGGGGGAACGAGCAGTACTTC.

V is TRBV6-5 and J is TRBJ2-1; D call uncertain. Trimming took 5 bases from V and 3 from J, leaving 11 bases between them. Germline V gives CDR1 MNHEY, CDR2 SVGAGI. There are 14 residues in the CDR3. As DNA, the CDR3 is TGTGCCAGCAGTCCCGGGCCGGACTACAATGAGCAGTTCTTC. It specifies CASSPGPDYNEQFF.

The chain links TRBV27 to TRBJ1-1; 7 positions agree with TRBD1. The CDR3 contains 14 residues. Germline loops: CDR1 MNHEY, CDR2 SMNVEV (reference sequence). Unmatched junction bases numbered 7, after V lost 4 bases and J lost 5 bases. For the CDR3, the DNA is TGTGCCAGCAGTTCAAACCCGACAGGGACTGAAGCTTTCTTT. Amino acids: CASSSNPTGTEAFF.

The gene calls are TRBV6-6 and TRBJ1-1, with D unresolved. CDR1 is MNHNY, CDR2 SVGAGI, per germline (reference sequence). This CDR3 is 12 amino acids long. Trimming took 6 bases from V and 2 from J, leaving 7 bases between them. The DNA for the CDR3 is TGTGCCAGCAGGGCCGGAAACACTGAAGCTTTCTTT. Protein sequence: CASRAGNTEAFF.

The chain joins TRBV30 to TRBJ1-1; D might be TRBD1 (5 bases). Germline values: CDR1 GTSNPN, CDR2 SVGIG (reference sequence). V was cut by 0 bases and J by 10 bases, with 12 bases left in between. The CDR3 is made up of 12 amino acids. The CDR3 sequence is CAWSVRDAGAFF. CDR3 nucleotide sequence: TGTGCCTGGAGTGTTCGGGACGCAGGAGCTTTCTTT.

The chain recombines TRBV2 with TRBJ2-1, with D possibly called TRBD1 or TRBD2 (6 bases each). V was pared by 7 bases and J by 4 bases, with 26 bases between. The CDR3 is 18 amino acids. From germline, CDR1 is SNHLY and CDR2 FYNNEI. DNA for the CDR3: TGTGCCAGCAAGGGGGGCCAAGCGGAGGCCCGTCCTTACAATGAGCAGTTCTTC. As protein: CASKGGQAEARPYNEQFF. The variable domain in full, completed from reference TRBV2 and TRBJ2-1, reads EPEVTQTPSHQVTQMGQEVILRCVPISNHLYFYWYRQILGQKVEFLVSFYNNEISEKSEIFDDQFSVERPDGSNFTLKIRSTKLEDSAMYFCASKGGQAEARPYNEQFFGPGTRLTVL.

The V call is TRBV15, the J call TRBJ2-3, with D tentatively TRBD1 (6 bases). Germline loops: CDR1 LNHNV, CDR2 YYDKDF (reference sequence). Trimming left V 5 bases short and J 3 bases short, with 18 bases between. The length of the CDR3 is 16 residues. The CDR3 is CATSVTGQMLTDTQYF. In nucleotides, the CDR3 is TGTGCCACCAGCGTTACGGGACAAATGTTAACAGATACGCAGTATTTT. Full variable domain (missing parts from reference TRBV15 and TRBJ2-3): DAMVIQNPRYQVTQFGKPVTLSCSQTLNHNVMYWYQQKSSQAPKLLFHYYDKDFNNEADTPDNFQSRRPNTSFCFLDIRSPGLGDTAMYLCATSVTGQMLTDTQYFGPGTRLTVL.

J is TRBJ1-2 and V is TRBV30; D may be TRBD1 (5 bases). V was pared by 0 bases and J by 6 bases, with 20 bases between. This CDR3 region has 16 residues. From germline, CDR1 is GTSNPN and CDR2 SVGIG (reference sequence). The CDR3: CAWSVRLGRVGHGYTF. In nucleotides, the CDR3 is TGTGCCTGGAGTGTACGCTTGGGCAGGGTGGGGCATGGCTACACCTTC.

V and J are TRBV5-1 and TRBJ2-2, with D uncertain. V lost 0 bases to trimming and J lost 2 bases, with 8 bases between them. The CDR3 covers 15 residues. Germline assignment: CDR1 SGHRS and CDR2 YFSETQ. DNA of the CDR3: TGCGCCAGCAGCTTGGTTTTCCACAACACCGGGGAGCTGTTTTTT. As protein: CASSLVFHNTGELFF.

The CDR3 DNA sequence: TGTGCCATCAGTGAACCGGCGGGAGGGCCCTACAATGAGCAGTTCTTC. It codes for CAISEPAGGPYNEQFF. The genes are TRBV10-3 and TRBJ2-1, with 9 nucleotides matching TRBD2. Losses at the gene ends were 3 bases for V and 2 bases for J; bases not matched to a gene: 5. The germline V gene encodes CDR1 ENHRY and CDR2 SYGVKD. The CDR3 covers 16 residues.

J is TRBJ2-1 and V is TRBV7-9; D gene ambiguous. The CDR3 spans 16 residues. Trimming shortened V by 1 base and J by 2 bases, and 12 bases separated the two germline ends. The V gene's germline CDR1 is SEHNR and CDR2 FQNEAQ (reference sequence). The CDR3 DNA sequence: TGTGCCAGCAGCTTAGTTTCAGGTACGACCTACAATGAGCAGTTCTTC. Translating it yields CASSLVSGTTYNEQFF.

CDR3 sequence reads: CASSQENAGSETQYF. The CDR3 bases are TGTGCCAGCAGCCAAGAAAACGCGGGGAGTGAGACCCAGTACTTC. V gene TRBV4-2 combines with J gene TRBJ2-5; D perhaps matches TRBD2 (6 bases). The CDR3 spans 15 residues. V lost 0 bases and J lost 5, with 13 bases in between. The germline V gene has CDR1 LGHNA and CDR2 YNFKEQ.

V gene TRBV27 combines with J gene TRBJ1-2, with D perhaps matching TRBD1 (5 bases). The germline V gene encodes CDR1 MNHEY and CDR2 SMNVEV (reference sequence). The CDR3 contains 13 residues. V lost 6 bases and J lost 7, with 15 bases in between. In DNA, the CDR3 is TGTGCCAGCAGGACCGGGGGAGATCGTGGCTACACCTTC. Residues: CASRTGGDRGYTF.

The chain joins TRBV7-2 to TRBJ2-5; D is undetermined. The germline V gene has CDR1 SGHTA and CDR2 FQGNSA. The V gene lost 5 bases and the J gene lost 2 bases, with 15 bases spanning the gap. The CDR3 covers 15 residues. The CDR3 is CASSDEILPQETQYF. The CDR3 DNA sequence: TGTGCCAGCAGCGACGAAATCCTACCGCAAGAGACCCAGTACTTC.

CDR3 protein: CASSTNTDTQYF. The CDR3 bases are TGTGCCAGCAGCACCAACACAGATACGCAGTATTTT. V is TRBV7-9 and J is TRBJ2-3; no clear D. V was shortened by 5 bases and J by 2 bases, with 5 bases between the two germline ends. CDR1 is SEHNR, CDR2 FQNEAQ, per germline (reference sequence). This CDR3 region has 12 residues.

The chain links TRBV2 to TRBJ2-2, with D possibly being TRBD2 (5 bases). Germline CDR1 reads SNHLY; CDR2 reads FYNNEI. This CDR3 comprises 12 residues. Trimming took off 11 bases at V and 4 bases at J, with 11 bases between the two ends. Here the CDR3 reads CASLDFTGELFF. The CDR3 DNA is TGTGCCTCCCTGGACTTCACCGGGGAGCTGTTTTTT.

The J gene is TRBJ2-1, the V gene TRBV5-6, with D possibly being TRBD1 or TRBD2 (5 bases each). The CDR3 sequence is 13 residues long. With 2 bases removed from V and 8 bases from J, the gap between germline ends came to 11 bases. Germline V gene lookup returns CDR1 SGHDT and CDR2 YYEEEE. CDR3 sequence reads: CASSLVGVDEQFF. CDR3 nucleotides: TGTGCCAGCAGCTTAGTGGGGGTCGATGAGCAGTTCTTC.

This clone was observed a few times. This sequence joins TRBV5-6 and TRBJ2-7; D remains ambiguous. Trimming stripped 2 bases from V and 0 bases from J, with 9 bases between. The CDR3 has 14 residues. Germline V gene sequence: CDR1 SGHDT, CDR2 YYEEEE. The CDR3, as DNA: TGTGCCAGCAGCTTAGGACGCACCTCCTACGAGCAGTACTTC. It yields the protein CASSLGRTSYEQYF.

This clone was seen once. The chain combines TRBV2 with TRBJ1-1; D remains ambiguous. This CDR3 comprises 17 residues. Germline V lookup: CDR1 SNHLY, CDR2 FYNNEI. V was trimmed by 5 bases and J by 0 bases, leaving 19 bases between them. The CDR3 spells CASSQQEGPIMNTEAFF. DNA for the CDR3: TGTGCCAGCAGTCAGCAGGAGGGTCCGATTATGAACACTGAAGCTTTCTTT.

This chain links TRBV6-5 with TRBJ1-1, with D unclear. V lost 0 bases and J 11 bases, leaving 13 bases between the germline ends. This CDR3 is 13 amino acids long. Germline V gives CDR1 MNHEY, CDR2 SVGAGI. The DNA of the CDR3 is TGTGCCAGCAGTTACTCCACCCAATTTGGGGCTTTCTTT. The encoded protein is CASSYSTQFGAFF.

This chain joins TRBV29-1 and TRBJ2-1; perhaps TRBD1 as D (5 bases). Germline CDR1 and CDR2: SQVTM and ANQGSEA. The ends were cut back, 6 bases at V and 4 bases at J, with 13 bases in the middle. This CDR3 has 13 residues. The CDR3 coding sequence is TGCAGCGTACGCCTCGACAGTTACAATGAGCAGTTCTTC. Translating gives CSVRLDSYNEQFF.

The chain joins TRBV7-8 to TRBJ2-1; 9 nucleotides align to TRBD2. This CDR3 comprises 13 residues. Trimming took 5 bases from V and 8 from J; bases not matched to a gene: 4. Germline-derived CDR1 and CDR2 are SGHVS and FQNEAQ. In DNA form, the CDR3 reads TGTGCCAGCAGCCCCAGCGGGGGGCATGAGCAGTTCTTC. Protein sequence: CASSPSGGHEQFF.

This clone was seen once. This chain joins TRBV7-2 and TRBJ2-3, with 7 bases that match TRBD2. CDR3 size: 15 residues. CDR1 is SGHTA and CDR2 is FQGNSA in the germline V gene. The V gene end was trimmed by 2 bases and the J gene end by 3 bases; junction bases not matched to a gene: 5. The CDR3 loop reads CASSLYGGGTDTQYF. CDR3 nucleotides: TGTGCCAGCAGCTTATACGGGGGAGGGACAGATACGCAGTATTTT.